This T cell receptor beta chain is from a study of beta chain features in type 1 diabetes. Only a few counts were recorded for this clone. The antigen is unknown. Investigators reverse transcribed all isolated RNA, so they sequenced expressed TCRB transcripts. Sequencing used immunoSEQ multiplex PCR; TCRdb keeps in-frame clones, though not all of them. Of 300,000 to 350,000 clones listed, less than 10% are singletons. Study-level findings and limits: Comparison showed that naive, central memory and Treg TCRB repertoires appeared more similar among patients than among healthy donors. Sequencing used cDNA, and cells with high TCR expression could therefore be over-represented.

Heparinised blood was drawn once per donor, averaging about 116 mL. The TCR originated in a woman younger than 35 in good health. Input material: central memory CD4+ T cells from blood.

The DNA for the CDR3 is TGTGCCAGCAGTTACTCAAACGTCAAGACAGATACGCAGTATTTT. Its protein is CASSYSNVKTDTQYF. This chain connects TRBV6-5 to TRBJ2-3; no firm D call. The V gene lost 0 bases and the J gene lost 3 bases, with 10 bases spanning the gap. The CDR3 covers 15 residues. Germline V gene sequence: CDR1 MNHEY, CDR2 SVGAGI.